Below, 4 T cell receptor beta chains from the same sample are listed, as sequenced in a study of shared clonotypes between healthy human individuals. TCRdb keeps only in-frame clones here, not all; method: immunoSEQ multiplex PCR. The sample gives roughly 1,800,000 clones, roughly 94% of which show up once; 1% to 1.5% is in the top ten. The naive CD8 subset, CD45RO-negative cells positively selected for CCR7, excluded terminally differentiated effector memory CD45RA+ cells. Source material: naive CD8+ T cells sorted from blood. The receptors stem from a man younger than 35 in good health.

The CDR3 DNA is TGTGCCAGCAGCTTGGACAGGGGGAGTGGTGAAGCTTTCTTT. Encoded protein: CASSLDRGSGEAFF. The chain links TRBV13 to TRBJ1-1; TRBD1 matches 10 bases. The germline V gene encodes CDR1 PRHDT and CDR2 FYEKMQ (reference sequence). V lost 3 bases, J lost 7 bases, and 5 bases stayed unmatched. The CDR3 has 14 residues.

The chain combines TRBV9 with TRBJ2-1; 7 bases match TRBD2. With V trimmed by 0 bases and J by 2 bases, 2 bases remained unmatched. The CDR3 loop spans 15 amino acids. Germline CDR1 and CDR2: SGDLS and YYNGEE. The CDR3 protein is CASSVDRGAYNEQFF. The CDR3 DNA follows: TGTGCCAGCAGCGTAGATCGGGGGGCCTACAATGAGCAGTTCTTC.

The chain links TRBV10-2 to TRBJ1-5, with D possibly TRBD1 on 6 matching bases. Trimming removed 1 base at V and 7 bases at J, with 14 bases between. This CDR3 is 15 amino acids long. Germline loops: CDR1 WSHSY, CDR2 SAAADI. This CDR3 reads CASSEWRGEEQPQHF. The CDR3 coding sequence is TGCGCCAGCAGTGAGTGGAGGGGGGAGGAACAGCCCCAGCATTTT.

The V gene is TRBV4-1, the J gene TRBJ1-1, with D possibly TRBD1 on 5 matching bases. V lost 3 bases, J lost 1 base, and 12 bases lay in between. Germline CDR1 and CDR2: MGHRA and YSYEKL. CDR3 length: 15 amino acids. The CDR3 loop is CASSHQGDSNTEAFF. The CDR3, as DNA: TGCGCCAGCAGCCACCAAGGGGATTCGAACACTGAAGCTTTCTTT.